This entry is about one TCR beta chain. The target antigen is unknown. The sample comes from a study of T cells after yellow fever vaccination. Template-switching 5'RACE yielded the TCR cDNA; a universal primer site and UMIs were added in the process. TCRdb re-called the 5' RACE reads through MiXCR, storing one row per CDR3 protein. The top ten hold approximately 15% of the sample, which has a few hundred thousand distinct CDR3 sequences, roughly 7.5% seen once. Overall study results and limits: Overlap between CD4 and CD8 compartments was detected for a small share of clonotypes. Peaking faster, on day 5 versus 15, the secondary response was nonetheless weaker.

The sequence was obtained from a man between 18 and 29 years old who received the YFV17D yellow fever vaccine. The source material was PBMCs, sampled roughly 47 days after the first yellow fever vaccination.

Written as DNA, the CDR3 is TGTGCCAGCAGCCCCCGGGTCGGGGGAGATCAGCCCCAGCATTTT. Amino acids: CASSPRVGGDQPQHF. The chain has TRBV12-3 or TRBV12-4 and TRBJ1-5; D perhaps matches TRBD1 (5 bases). V was pared by 6 bases and J by 5 bases, with 17 bases between. The CDR3 has 15 residues.